The 10 T cell receptor beta chains reported below all come from one sample, sequenced in a study of T cells in Graves' hyperthyroidism and ophthalmopathy. Amplified TCR beta CDR3 regions derived from RNA transcripts. Primed by the HTBI set, a first-round RT-PCR was run on the TCR CDR3. In TCRdb, the multiplex PCR reads were re-called with MiXCR into one record per CDR3 protein. The sample includes approximately 400,000 distinct CDR3 sequences, 15% to 18% of them seen just once. Sequencing was done on a sample of blood. These receptors were collected from a woman under 30 with Graves' hyperthyroidism that later progressed to Graves' ophthalmopathy.

This clonotype has only a few counts. The rearrangement links TRBV28 to TRBJ1-5; 9 bases are shared with TRBD1. Germline V lookup: CDR1 MDHEN, CDR2 SYDVKM. V shed 1 base and J 4 bases; nucleotides not matched to a gene: 5. CDR3 length equals 16 residues. CDR3 nucleotides: TGTGCCAGCAGTTTATCCCGACAGGGGGGAAATCAGCCCCAGCATTTT. It specifies CASSLSRQGGNQPQHF.

This clonotype came up many times. This chain joins TRBV30 and TRBJ1-4; D not certain. The CDR3 is 13 residues long. CDR1 is GTSNPN, CDR2 SVGIG, per germline (reference sequence). V was clipped by 4 bases and J by 11 bases, with 17 bases between them. CDR3 nucleotide sequence: TGTGCCTGGAACGGAGGCCGCCTCGATAAACTGTTTTTT. This translates into CAWNGGRLDKLFF.

This clonotype was recorded a few times. CDR3 sequence reads: CATGASALSQYADEQFF. The CDR3 DNA follows: TGTGCCACCGGAGCGTCAGCCCTATCCCAATACGCAGATGAGCAGTTCTTC. The chain employs TRBV24-1 and TRBJ2-1; D ambiguous. V was shortened by 9 bases and J by 8 bases, with 28 bases between the two germline ends. CDR1 KGHDR and CDR2 SFDVKD come from the germline V gene. CDR3 length: 17 amino acids.

This clonotype was counted ten times or more. V gene TRBV20-1 combines with J gene TRBJ2-7, with TRBD2 matching over 9 bases. The CDR3 is 15 residues long. The germline V gene encodes CDR1 DFQATT and CDR2 SNEGSKA (reference sequence). J gave up 5 bases and V 8 bases, and 16 bases lay outside the gene matches. CDR3 DNA: TGCAGTCTCGCCGCTAGTAGCGGGAGATCACACGAGCAGTACTTC. Its translation: CSLAASSGRSHEQYF.

This clonotype has ten or more counts. This sequence joins TRBV20-1 and TRBJ1-1, with TRBD1 matching 7 bases. The CDR3 covers 15 residues. The J segment lost 0 bases and the V segment lost 3 bases, leaving 7 bases of the junction unmatched. CDR1 is DFQATT, CDR2 SNEGSKA, per germline (reference sequence). In DNA, the CDR3 is TGCAGTGCTAGGAGGGACAGCAAATTGAACACTGAAGCTTTCTTT. Protein: CSARRDSKLNTEAFF.

This clonotype has a count of ten or more. The chain employs TRBV20-1 and TRBJ1-2; 7 bases map to TRBD1. This CDR3 has 13 residues. CDR1 and CDR2 from the germline V gene are DFQATT and SNEGSKA (reference sequence). V was clipped by 6 bases and J by 8 bases; unmatched bases: 12. The CDR3 DNA follows: TGCAGTGCCTATTATCAGGGGGTTGGAGGCTACACCTTC. Its protein product is CSAYYQGVGGYTF.

This clonotype came up many times. The CDR3 protein is CASSQDRTGGYTF. Here the CDR3 DNA reads TGTGCCAGCAGCCAAGACCGGACAGGTGGCTACACCTTC. The rearrangement joins TRBV14 to TRBJ1-2, with 7 positions matching TRBD1. Unmatched junction bases numbered 2, after V lost 0 bases and J lost 7 bases. CDR3 length: 13 amino acids. The V gene's germline CDR1 is SGHDN and CDR2 FVKESK.

This clonotype was observed at least ten times. This sequence joins TRBV18 and TRBJ2-1; maybe TRBD1 (6 bases). Germline-derived CDR1 and CDR2 are KGHSH and LQKENI. Trimming took off 4 bases at V and 5 bases at J, with 15 bases between the two ends. The CDR3 spans 15 residues. The CDR3 DNA is TGTGCCAGCTCACTGAGGACAGAATTGCACAATGAGCAGTTCTTC. Protein product: CASSLRTELHNEQFF.

This rearrangement joins TRBV7-8 to TRBJ1-2; the D is unclear. The CDR3 spans 12 residues. Germline V gene sequence: CDR1 SGHVS, CDR2 FQNEAQ. With 10 bases removed from V and 4 bases from J, the gap between germline ends came to 13 bases. The CDR3 coding sequence is TGTGCCACCCGTAGGGTAACCTATGGCTACACCTTC. Translation gives CATRRVTYGYTF. The variable domain in full, completed from reference TRBV7-8 and TRBJ1-2, reads GAGVSQSPRYKVAKRGQDVALRCDPISGHVSLFWYQQALGQGPEFLTYFQNEAQLDKSGLPSDRFFAERPEGSVSTLKIQRTQQEDSAVYLCATRRVTYGYTFGSGTRLTVV.

Only a few counts were recorded for this clonotype. The rearrangement uses TRBV12-3 or TRBV12-4 and TRBJ2-1; D may match TRBD1 or TRBD2 (5 bases each). Trimming took off 6 bases at V and 6 bases at J, with 12 bases between the two ends. The CDR3 totals 13 residues. The CDR3 sequence is CASRRDEANEQFF. CDR3 nucleotides: TGTGCCAGCAGGAGGGACGAAGCCAATGAGCAGTTCTTC.